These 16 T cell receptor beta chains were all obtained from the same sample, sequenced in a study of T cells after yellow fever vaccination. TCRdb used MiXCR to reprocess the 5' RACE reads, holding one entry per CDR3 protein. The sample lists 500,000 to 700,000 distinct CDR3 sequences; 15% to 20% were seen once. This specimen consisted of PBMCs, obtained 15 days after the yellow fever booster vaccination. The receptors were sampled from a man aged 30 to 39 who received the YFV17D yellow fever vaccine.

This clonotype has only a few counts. CDR3 sequence: CASSVDPGLAGWRETQYF. In DNA form, the CDR3 reads TGTGCCAGCAGCGTAGACCCAGGACTAGCGGGGTGGCGGGAGACCCAGTACTTC. The V call is TRBV9, the J call TRBJ2-5; 12 bases fit TRBD2. V was pared by 0 bases and J by 5 bases, with 11 bases of the junction left unmatched. In germline, CDR1 is SGDLS, CDR2 YYNGEE. This CDR3 is 18 amino acids long.

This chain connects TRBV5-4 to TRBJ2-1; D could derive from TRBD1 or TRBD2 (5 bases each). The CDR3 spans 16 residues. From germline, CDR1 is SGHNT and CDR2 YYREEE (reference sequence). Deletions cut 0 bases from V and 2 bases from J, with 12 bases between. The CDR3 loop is CASSLAIGGTYNEQFF. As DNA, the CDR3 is TGTGCCAGCAGCTTGGCCATTGGGGGAACCTACAATGAGCAGTTCTTC.

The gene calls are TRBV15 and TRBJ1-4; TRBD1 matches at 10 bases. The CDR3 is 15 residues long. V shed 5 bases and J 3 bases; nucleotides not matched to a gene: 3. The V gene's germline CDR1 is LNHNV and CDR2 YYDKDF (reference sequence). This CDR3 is CATSGQGGPNEKLFF. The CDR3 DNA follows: TGTGCCACCAGCGGACAGGGGGGGCCTAATGAAAAACTGTTTTTT.

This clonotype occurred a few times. CDR3 DNA sequence: TGTGCCAGCAGTCCACGGGGGGGCATTCAGTACTTC. Its translation: CASSPRGGIQYF. The chain combines TRBV7-2 with TRBJ2-4; 8 bases match TRBD2. The germline gives CDR1 SGHTA, CDR2 FQGNSA. With 6 bases clipped from V and 9 bases from J, the junction kept 4 bases outside the gene matches. There are 12 residues in the CDR3.

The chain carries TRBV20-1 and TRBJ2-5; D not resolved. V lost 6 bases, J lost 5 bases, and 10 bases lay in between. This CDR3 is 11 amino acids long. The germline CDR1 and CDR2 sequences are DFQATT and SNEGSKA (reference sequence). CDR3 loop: CSAQVGETQYF. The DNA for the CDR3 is TGCAGTGCCCAGGTTGGGGAGACCCAGTACTTC.

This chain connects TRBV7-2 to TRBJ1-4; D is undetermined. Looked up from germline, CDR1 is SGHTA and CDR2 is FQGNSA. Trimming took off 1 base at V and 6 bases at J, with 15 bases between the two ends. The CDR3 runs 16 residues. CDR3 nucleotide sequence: TGTGCCAGCAGCTTAGTCTCCACTGCCGGGGATGAAAAACTGTTTTTT. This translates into CASSLVSTAGDEKLFF. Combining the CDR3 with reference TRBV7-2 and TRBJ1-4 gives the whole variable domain GAGVSQSPSNKVTEKGKDVELRCDPISGHTALYWYRQSLGQGLEFLIYFQGNSAPDKSGLPSDRFSAERTGGSVSTLTIQRTQQEDSAVYLCASSLVSTAGDEKLFFGSGTQLSVL.

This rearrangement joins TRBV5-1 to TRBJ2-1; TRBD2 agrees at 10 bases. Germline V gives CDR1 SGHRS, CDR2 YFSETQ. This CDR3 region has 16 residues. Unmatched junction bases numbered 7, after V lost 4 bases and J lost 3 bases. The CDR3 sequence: CASSTRLAGNYNEQFF. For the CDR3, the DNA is TGCGCCAGCAGCACGAGACTAGCGGGTAACTACAATGAGCAGTTCTTC.

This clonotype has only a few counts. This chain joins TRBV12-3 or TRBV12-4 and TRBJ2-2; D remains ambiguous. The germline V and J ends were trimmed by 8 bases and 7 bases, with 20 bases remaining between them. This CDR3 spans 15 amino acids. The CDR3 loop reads CASSFPSSGNGELFF. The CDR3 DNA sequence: TGTGCCAGCTCCTTCCCCAGCTCGGGTAACGGGGAGCTGTTTTTT.

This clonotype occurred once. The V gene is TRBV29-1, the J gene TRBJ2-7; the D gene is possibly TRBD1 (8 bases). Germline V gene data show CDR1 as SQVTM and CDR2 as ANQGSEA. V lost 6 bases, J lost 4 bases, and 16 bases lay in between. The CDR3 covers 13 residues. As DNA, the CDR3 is TGCAGCGTCCGGACAGGGAGGGGGTACGAGCAGTACTTC. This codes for CSVRTGRGYEQYF.

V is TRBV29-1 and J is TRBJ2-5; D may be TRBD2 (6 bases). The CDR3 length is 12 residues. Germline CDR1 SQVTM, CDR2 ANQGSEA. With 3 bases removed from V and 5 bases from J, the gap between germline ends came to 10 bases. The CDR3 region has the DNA TGCAGCGTTGAGGAGGGATTCGAGACCCAGTACTTC. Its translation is CSVEEGFETQYF. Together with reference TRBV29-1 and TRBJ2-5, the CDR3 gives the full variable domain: SAVISQKPSRDICQRGTSLTIQCQVDSQVTMMFWYRQQPGQSLTLIATANQGSEATYESGFVIDKFPISRPNLTFSTLTVSNMSPEDSSIYLCSVEEGFETQYFGPGTRLLVL.

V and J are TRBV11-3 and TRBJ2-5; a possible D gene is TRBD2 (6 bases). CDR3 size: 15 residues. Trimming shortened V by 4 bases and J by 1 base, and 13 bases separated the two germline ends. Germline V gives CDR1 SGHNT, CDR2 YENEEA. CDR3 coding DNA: TGTGCCAGCAGCTGGCGTGGGACTTCCCAAGAGACCCAGTACTTC. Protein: CASSWRGTSQETQYF.

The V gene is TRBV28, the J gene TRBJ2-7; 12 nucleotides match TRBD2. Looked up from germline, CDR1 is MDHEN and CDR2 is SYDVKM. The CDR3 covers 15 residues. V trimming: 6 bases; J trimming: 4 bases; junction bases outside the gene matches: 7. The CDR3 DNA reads TGTGCCAGCAGCTCTAGCGGGAGGGCCCGTTACGAGCAGTACTTC. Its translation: CASSSSGRARYEQYF.

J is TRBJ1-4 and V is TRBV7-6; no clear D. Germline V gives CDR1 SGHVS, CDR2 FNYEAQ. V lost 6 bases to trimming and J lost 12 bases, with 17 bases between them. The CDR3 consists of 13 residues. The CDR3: CASSSYAGSELFF. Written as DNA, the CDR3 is TGTGCCAGCAGTTCATACGCGGGTTCTGAACTGTTTTTT.

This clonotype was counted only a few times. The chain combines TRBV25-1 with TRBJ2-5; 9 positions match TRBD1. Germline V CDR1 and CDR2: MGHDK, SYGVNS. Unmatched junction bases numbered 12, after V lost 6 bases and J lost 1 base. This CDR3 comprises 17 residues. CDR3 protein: CASRPSPGQGTQETQYF. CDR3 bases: TGTGCCAGCAGGCCCTCACCGGGACAGGGAACCCAAGAGACCCAGTACTTC.

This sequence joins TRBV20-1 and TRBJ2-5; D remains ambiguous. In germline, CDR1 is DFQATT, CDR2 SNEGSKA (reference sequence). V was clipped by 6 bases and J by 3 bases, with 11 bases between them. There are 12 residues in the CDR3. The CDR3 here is CSATDPKETQYF. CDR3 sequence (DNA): TGCAGTGCCACGGACCCTAAAGAGACCCAGTACTTC.

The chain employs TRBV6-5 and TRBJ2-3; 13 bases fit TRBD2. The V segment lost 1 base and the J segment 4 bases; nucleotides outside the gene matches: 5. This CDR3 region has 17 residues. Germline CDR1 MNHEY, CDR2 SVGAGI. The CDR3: CASSYLTSGRSADTQYF. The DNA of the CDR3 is TGTGCCAGCAGTTACTTGACTAGCGGGAGGTCCGCAGATACGCAGTATTTT.